One sample yielded the 27 T cell receptor beta chains listed below, sequenced in a study of T-cell memory formation after mild COVID-19. Each CDR3 protein gets one entry after TCRdb re-called the 5' RACE reads with MiXCR. Seen here are some 300,000 distinct CDR3 sequences, 20% to 25% observed once, and the top ten hold around 20%. The specimen sequenced was PBMCs or a T cell subset sorted from them (not recorded which). All receptors derive from a young man who had mild COVID-19 (a few samples of this study predate the infection). Cell type and time point are not known.

This clonotype was counted only a few times. The chain links TRBV9 to TRBJ2-7; TRBD2 agrees at 8 bases. The V and J ends lost 0 bases and 2 bases, in that order; junction bases with no gene match: 1. Germline V gives CDR1 SGDLS, CDR2 YYNGEE. This CDR3 contains 14 residues. This CDR3 is CASSVGRGAYEQYF. The DNA for the CDR3 is TGTGCCAGCAGCGTAGGGCGGGGGGCCTACGAGCAGTACTTC.

This chain links TRBV6-2 or TRBV6-3 with TRBJ2-4, with D maybe TRBD1 (5 bases). This CDR3 contains 20 residues. V dropped 5 bases and J dropped 0 bases, with 26 bases sitting between them. CDR1 is MNHEY, CDR2 SVGEGT, per germline. The CDR3 DNA is TGTGCCAGCAGTGTCCCTGCGGTGATAATGACAGTCCTAGCCAAAAACATTCAGTACTTC. This translates into CASSVPAVIMTVLAKNIQYF.

J is TRBJ2-4 and V is TRBV4-1; 7 bases agree with TRBD1. The CDR3 consists of 18 residues. With 4 bases clipped from V and 7 bases from J, the junction kept 19 bases outside the gene matches. Germline values: CDR1 MGHRA, CDR2 YSYEKL. The CDR3 here is CASSPQASTGSPSNIQYF. The CDR3 region has the DNA TGCGCCAGCAGCCCCCAAGCCTCGACAGGGTCGCCGTCGAACATTCAGTACTTC.

This chain uses TRBV7-7 with TRBJ2-7; the D gene could be TRBD1 or TRBD2 (5 bases each). V was pared by 1 base and J by 0 bases, with 13 bases between. The germline CDR1 and CDR2 sequences are SSHAT and FNYEAQ (reference sequence). CDR3 size: 16 residues. CDR3 nucleotide sequence: TGTGCCAGCAGCTTAGAAGGACACGGAGGCTCCTACGAGCAGTACTTC. It specifies CASSLEGHGGSYEQYF.

This rearrangement joins TRBV9 to TRBJ2-2; TRBD2 aligns across 9 bases. CDR3 size: 16 residues. Unmatched junction bases numbered 5, after V lost 0 bases and J lost 5 bases. Looked up from germline, CDR1 is SGDLS and CDR2 is YYNGEE. The CDR3 DNA is TGTGCCAGCAGCGTAGTGGCGGGGGGGCGTACCGGGGAGCTGTTTTTT. It encodes CASSVVAGGRTGELFF.

As to this clonotype: At one end, the junction sequence differs from germline, possibly due to a read error. This chain joins TRBV6-2 or TRBV6-3 and TRBJ1-1, with D perhaps matching TRBD1 (6 bases). The CDR3 is 13 amino acids. CDR1 MNHEY and CDR2 SVGEGT come from the germline V gene. CDR3 region: CASGYRVNTEAFF. CDR3 DNA sequence: TGTGCCAGCGGTTACAGGGTGAACACTGAAGCTTTCTTT.

This clonotype has only a few counts. The chain uses TRBV27 and TRBJ2-6, with D unresolved. The length of the CDR3 is 15 residues. The germline gives CDR1 MNHEY, CDR2 SMNVEV (reference sequence). Trimming took off 4 bases at V and 0 bases at J, with 7 bases between the two ends. CDR3 sequence: CASSSALSGANVLTF. DNA of the CDR3: TGTGCCAGCAGTTCTGCGCTCTCTGGGGCCAACGTCCTGACTTTC.

The chain combines TRBV7-9 with TRBJ2-2; D is ambiguous. Germline-derived CDR1 and CDR2 are SEHNR and FQNEAQ (reference sequence). Trimming took off 0 bases at V and 7 bases at J, with 12 bases between the two ends. The CDR3 loop spans 15 amino acids. The CDR3 sequence is CASSLARLGRGELFF. CDR3 coding DNA: TGTGCCAGCAGCTTAGCGCGTTTAGGCCGCGGGGAGCTGTTTTTT.

The chain has TRBV5-1 and TRBJ2-5; D is undetermined. The V and J ends lost 1 base and 2 bases respectively, with 12 bases between them. Germline assignment: CDR1 SGHRS and CDR2 YFSETQ. The CDR3 totals 15 residues. In nucleotides, the CDR3 is TGCGCCAGCAGCTTGATTTCGGCGTTGCAAGAGACCCAGTACTTC. It codes for CASSLISALQETQYF.

This clonotype appeared a few times. The chain carries TRBV6-6 and TRBJ2-2, with 7 positions matching TRBD2. Germline V gene data show CDR1 as MNHNY and CDR2 as SVGAGI (reference sequence). The CDR3 consists of 18 residues. V was clipped by 6 bases and J by 1 base; unmatched bases: 14. The CDR3 reads CASRSLEGLAGNTGELFF. CDR3 sequence (DNA): TGTGCCAGCAGATCCCTCGAGGGTTTAGCGGGGAACACCGGGGAGCTGTTTTTT.

This chain uses TRBV9 with TRBJ2-1; no reliable D call. V shed 4 bases and J shed 7 bases, with 6 bases lying between them. Germline values: CDR1 SGDLS, CDR2 YYNGEE. This CDR3 has 11 residues. CDR3 DNA: TGTGCCAGCAGCACCAGTAATGAGCAGTTCTTC. The encoded protein is CASSTSNEQFF.

This clonotype was seen a few times. This rearrangement joins TRBV5-1 to TRBJ2-2; D gene ambiguous. Germline-derived CDR1 and CDR2 are SGHRS and YFSETQ. V lost 4 bases to trimming and J lost 1 base, with 20 bases between them. This CDR3 is 18 amino acids long. The CDR3 region is CASSPWSHGTENTGELFF. The CDR3, as DNA: TGCGCCAGCAGCCCCTGGAGTCATGGAACAGAGAACACCGGGGAGCTGTTTTTT.

The rearrangement joins TRBV11-2 to TRBJ2-1; D is possibly TRBD1 (6 bases). The CDR3 spans 15 residues. CDR1 is SGHAT, CDR2 FQNNGV, per germline. V lost 6 bases and J lost 9, with 21 bases in between. CDR3 protein: CASRLQGVRGTEQFF. For the CDR3, the DNA is TGTGCCAGCAGACTACAGGGAGTGAGGGGCACTGAGCAGTTCTTC.

Only a few counts were recorded for this clonotype. This chain connects TRBV6-6 to TRBJ2-7; D ambiguous. CDR3 length: 14 amino acids. Germline-derived CDR1 and CDR2 are MNHNY and SVGAGI (reference sequence). Trimming pared 0 bases from V and 1 base from J, leaving 7 bases between. CDR3 DNA sequence: TGTGCCAGCAGTTACTCGGGCGGATCCTACGAGCAGTACTTC. Translation: CASSYSGGSYEQYF.

This clonotype was found many times. The CDR3 loop reads CSARGASSYNEQFF. CDR3 in DNA: TGCAGTGCTAGAGGGGCGAGCTCCTACAATGAGCAGTTCTTC. V and J are TRBV20-1 and TRBJ2-1; D uncertain. Trimming shortened V by 1 base and J by 0 bases, and 7 bases separated the two germline ends. This CDR3 is 14 amino acids long. Germline CDR1 DFQATT, CDR2 SNEGSKA (reference sequence).

There are a few counts of this clonotype. J is TRBJ2-3 and V is TRBV4-3, with 9 bases lining up with TRBD1. The CDR3 is 16 amino acids. Germline V gene lookup returns CDR1 LGHNA and CDR2 YSLEER. After removal of 1 base from V and 4 bases from J, the junction contained 6 bases not matched to a gene. The CDR3 region is CASSQAPGQGADTQYF. The CDR3 nucleotides read TGCGCCAGCAGCCAAGCGCCGGGACAGGGCGCAGATACGCAGTATTTT.

This clonotype was counted only a few times. The V call is TRBV7-9, the J call TRBJ2-3, with D perhaps matching TRBD2 (6 bases). The CDR3 loop spans 16 amino acids. Trimming left V 5 bases short and J 3 bases short, with 18 bases between. CDR1 SEHNR and CDR2 FQNEAQ come from the germline V gene (reference sequence). In DNA, the CDR3 is TGTGCCAGCAGCCCGGGGGACTTCCGTTTAACAGATACGCAGTATTTT. Amino acids: CASSPGDFRLTDTQYF.

The chain employs TRBV5-1 and TRBJ2-1; TRBD2 agrees at 10 bases. This CDR3 is built from 15 residues. The ends lost 7 bases at V and 7 bases at J; junction bases unmatched: 11. Germline V gene lookup returns CDR1 SGHRS and CDR2 YFSETQ. CDR3 amino acids: CASGLAGGSLNEQFF. CDR3 bases: TGCGCCAGCGGGTTAGCGGGGGGCAGTTTAAATGAGCAGTTCTTC.

The chain recombines TRBV12-5 with TRBJ1-5; D ambiguous. This CDR3 is 12 amino acids long. The germline gives CDR1 LGHNT, CDR2 FRNRAP. The CDR3 sequence: CSRGFWNQPQHF. The CDR3 DNA follows: TGTTCACGCGGTTTCTGGAATCAGCCCCAGCATTTT. Complete variable domain (other parts from reference TRBV12-5 and TRBJ1-5): DARVTQTPRHKVTEMGQEVTMRCQPILGHNTVFWYRQTMMQGLELLAYFRNRAPLDDSGMPKDRFSAEMPDATLATLKIQPSEPRDSAVYFCSRGFWNQPQHFGDGTRLSIL.

As to this clonotype: A single base separates this from a much larger clone, so it may be a read error. The chain uses TRBV21-1 and TRBJ2-2. TRBV21-1 is a pseudogene locus. The length of the CDR3 is 10 residues. CDR3 sequence (DNA): TGTGCCAGCAGCATCGGGGAGCTGTTTTTT. Translating gives CASSIGELFF.

This clonotype was counted only a few times. The CDR3 here is CASSLTPNTGELFF. In DNA, the CDR3 is TGTGCCAGCAGCTTAACCCCGAACACCGGGGAGCTGTTTTTT. V usage is TRBV7-3 and J usage is TRBJ2-2; D gene ambiguous. Per germline, CDR1 SGHTA and CDR2 FQGTGA. Trimming stripped 0 bases from V and 0 bases from J, with 2 bases between. This CDR3 has 14 residues.

In regard to this clonotype: With a much larger clone just one base away, this may be a read error. The rearrangement joins TRBV11-2 to TRBJ1-4; no clear D. This CDR3 is built from 15 residues. Germline V CDR1 and CDR2: SGHAT, FQNNGV. Between the trimmed V and J ends, which lost 3 bases and 5 bases, there was a span of 13 bases. The CDR3 coding sequence is TGTGCCAGCAGCTTTCAGTGGAGGTCGAATGAAAAACTGTTTTTT. It translates to CASSFQWRSNEKLFF.

This clonotype was counted between two and nine times. The chain has TRBV4-3 and TRBJ1-2; no definite D call. This CDR3 contains 15 residues. Germline V gene sequence: CDR1 LGHNA, CDR2 YSLEER. V was cut by 4 bases and J by 3 bases, with 15 bases left in between. The CDR3 here is CASSPGRTEHYGYTF. As DNA, the CDR3 is TGCGCCAGCAGCCCTGGGCGCACCGAACACTATGGCTACACCTTC.

This clonotype was seen only a few times. The CDR3 is CALGGNADTQYF. CDR3 bases: TGTGCCCTTGGGGGTAATGCAGATACGCAGTATTTT. V and J are TRBV7-2 and TRBJ2-3; D may be TRBD1 or TRBD2 (5 bases each). V was trimmed by 11 bases and J by 4 bases, leaving 13 bases between them. Germline-derived CDR1 and CDR2 are SGHTA and FQGNSA. The CDR3 is 12 residues long.

This chain links TRBV19 with TRBJ1-1; D is possibly TRBD1 (5 bases). CDR1 is LNHDA and CDR2 is SQIVND in the germline V gene (reference sequence). The V end was cut by 2 bases, the J end by 6 bases, with 22 bases between. This CDR3 is built from 17 residues. CDR3 sequence: CASSISSARQRRPEAFF. CDR3 sequence (DNA): TGTGCCAGTAGTATATCCTCTGCCAGACAGCGAAGACCTGAAGCTTTCTTT.

The CDR3, as DNA: TGTGCCAGCAGTTACGGAGTAACTAACTATGGCTACACCTTC. This gives the protein CASSYGVTNYGYTF. The chain combines TRBV6-5 with TRBJ1-2; D ambiguous. Germline V gene data show CDR1 as MNHEY and CDR2 as SVGAGI. This CDR3 has 14 residues. The V gene lost 2 bases and the J gene lost 0 bases, with 7 bases spanning the gap.

The chain couples TRBV10-2 to TRBJ2-7, with no clear D. The CDR3 totals 12 residues. The germline V gene has CDR1 WSHSY and CDR2 SAAADI. Trimming stripped 2 bases from V and 0 bases from J, with 2 bases between. This chain's CDR3 is CASSEVSYEQYF. CDR3 coding DNA: TGCGCCAGCAGTGAGGTCTCCTACGAGCAGTACTTC.